Below, 6 T cell receptor beta chains from the same sample are listed, as sequenced in a study of regulatory T cells in long-lasting Graves disease. The time point denotes: newly diagnosed GD, antithyroid drugs for less than 3 months. With RNA extracted from PBMCs as input, the TCR library was made. Researchers made TCR beta libraries by using iRepertoire HTBI primers and running Arm-PCR on CDR3 regions. TCRdb independently ran MiXCR on the multiplex PCR reads; one entry per CDR3 protein. The sample consists of roughly 610,000 distinct CDR3 sequences, around 16% of them appearing once. These same records also appear under a second study, on T cells in Graves' hyperthyroidism and ophthalmopathy.

This material consisted of peripheral blood mononuclear cells (PBMCs), taken at new diagnosis, from a patient treated with antithyroid drugs. Receptors originate from a man younger than 30 with Graves disease.

This clonotype was recorded a few times. V gene TRBV5-6 combines with J gene TRBJ1-2; 8 nucleotides agree with TRBD1. CDR3 length: 13 amino acids. CDR1 and CDR2 (germline): SGHDT, YYEEEE. Losses at the gene ends were 7 bases for V and 5 bases for J; bases not matched to a gene: 7. CDR3 in DNA: TGTGCCAGCTCTGGACAGGGCCTGTATGGCTACACCTTC. Translation: CASSGQGLYGYTF.

This clonotype was found many times. The chain links TRBV3-1 to TRBJ1-1; no reliable D call. This CDR3 is 11 amino acids long. Germline V gene sequence: CDR1 LGHDT, CDR2 YNNKEL (reference sequence). V lost 9 bases and J lost 3, with 8 bases in between. Written as DNA, the CDR3 is TGTGCCAGTATAGGGTACACTGAAGCTTTCTTT. Protein sequence: CASIGYTEAFF. Supplemented by reference TRBV3-1 and TRBJ1-1, the full variable domain reads DTAVSQTPKYLVTQMGNDKSIKCEQNLGHDTMYWYKQDSKKFLKIMFSYNNKELIINETVPNRFSPKSPDKAHLNLHINSLELGDSAVYFCASIGYTEAFFGQGTRLTVV.

This clonotype was seen many times. The chain is built from TRBV5-1 and TRBJ2-7, with 12 bases aligning to TRBD2. This CDR3 contains 17 residues. V trimming: 0 bases; J trimming: 6 bases; junction bases outside the gene matches: 10. Looked up from germline, CDR1 is SGHRS and CDR2 is YFSETQ. The CDR3 reads CASSLASSGRAGREQYF. The CDR3, as DNA: TGCGCCAGCAGCTTGGCCTCTAGCGGGAGGGCCGGGCGCGAGCAGTACTTC.

This sequence joins TRBV9 and TRBJ2-1; D gene uncertain. The CDR3 runs to 13 residues. Trimming took 3 bases from V and 10 from J, leaving 14 bases between them. Germline V gives CDR1 SGDLS, CDR2 YYNGEE. In DNA, the CDR3 is TGTGCCAGCAGCGCCGGTACAATGAAGGAGCAGTTCTTC. Its protein product is CASSAGTMKEQFF.

This clonotype was recorded many times. V usage is TRBV29-1 and J usage is TRBJ1-1, with no clear D. V was pared by 3 bases and J by 4 bases, with 12 bases between. CDR1 is SQVTM, CDR2 ANQGSEA, per germline. CDR3 length: 13 amino acids. CDR3 DNA: TGCAGCGTTGAGGTCCCCGGGTTCACTGAAGCTTTCTTT. Protein product: CSVEVPGFTEAFF.

The table lists this clonotype with many counts. This sequence joins TRBV6-1 and TRBJ2-2, with 7 bases aligning to TRBD2. The CDR3 runs to 15 residues. The germline gives CDR1 MNHNS, CDR2 SASEGT. V lost 6 bases to trimming and J lost 0 bases; unmatched junction nucleotides: 4. CDR3 region: CASRSGLSNTGELFF. CDR3 DNA sequence: TGTGCCAGCAGATCGGGACTATCGAACACCGGGGAGCTGTTTTTT.